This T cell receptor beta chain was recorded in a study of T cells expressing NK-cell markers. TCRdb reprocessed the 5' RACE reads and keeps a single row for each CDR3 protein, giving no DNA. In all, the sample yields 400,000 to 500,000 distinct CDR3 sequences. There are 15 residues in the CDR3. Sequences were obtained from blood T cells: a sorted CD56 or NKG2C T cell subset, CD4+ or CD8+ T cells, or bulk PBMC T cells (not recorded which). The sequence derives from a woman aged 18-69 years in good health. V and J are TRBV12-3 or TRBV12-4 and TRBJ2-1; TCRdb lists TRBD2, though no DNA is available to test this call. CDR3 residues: CASSLAGGPNIEQFF.